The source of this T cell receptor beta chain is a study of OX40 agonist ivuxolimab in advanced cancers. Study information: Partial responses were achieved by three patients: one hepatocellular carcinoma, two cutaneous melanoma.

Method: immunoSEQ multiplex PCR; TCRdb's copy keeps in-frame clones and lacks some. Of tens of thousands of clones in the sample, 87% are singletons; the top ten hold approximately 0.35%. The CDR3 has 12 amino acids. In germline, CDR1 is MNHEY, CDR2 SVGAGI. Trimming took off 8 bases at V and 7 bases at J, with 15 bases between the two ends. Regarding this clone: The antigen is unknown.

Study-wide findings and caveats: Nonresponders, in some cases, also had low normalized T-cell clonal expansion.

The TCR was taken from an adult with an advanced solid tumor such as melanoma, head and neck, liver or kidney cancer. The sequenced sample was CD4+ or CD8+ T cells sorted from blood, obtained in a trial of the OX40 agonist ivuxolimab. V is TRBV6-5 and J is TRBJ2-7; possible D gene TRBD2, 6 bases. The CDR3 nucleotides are TGTGCCAGCTGCCGAGGGGCGGGAGAGCAGTACTTC. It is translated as CASCRGAGEQYF.